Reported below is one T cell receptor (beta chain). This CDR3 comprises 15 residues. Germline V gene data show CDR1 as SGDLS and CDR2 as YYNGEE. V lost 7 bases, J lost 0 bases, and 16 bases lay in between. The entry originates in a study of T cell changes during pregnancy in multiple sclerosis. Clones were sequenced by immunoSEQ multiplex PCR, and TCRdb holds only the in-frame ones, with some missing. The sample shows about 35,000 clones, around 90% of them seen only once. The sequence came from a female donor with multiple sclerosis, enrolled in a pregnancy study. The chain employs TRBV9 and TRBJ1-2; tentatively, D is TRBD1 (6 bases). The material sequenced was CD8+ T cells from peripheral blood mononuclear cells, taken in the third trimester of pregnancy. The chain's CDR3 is CASAVGGGANYGYTF. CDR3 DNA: TGTGCCAGCGCCGTCGGGGGGGGCGCTAACTATGGCTACACCTTC.